Below, 21 T cell receptor beta chains from the same sample are listed, as sequenced in a study of blood T cell repertoires in COVID-19. Method: immunoSEQ multiplex PCR; TCRdb's copy keeps in-frame clones and lacks some. The sample lists about 240,000 clones, about 86% seen once, with less than 4% in the top ten. The sample was PBMCs or T cells enriched from blood (not recorded which). The receptors stem from a woman aged 40 to 55 with acute COVID-19.

V usage is TRBV14 and J usage is TRBJ1-2; TRBD1 aligns across 8 bases. Germline loops: CDR1 SGHDN, CDR2 FVKESK. The CDR3 consists of 13 residues. V trimming: 4 bases; J trimming: 7 bases; junction bases outside the gene matches: 5. The chain's CDR3 is CASSPNRGIGYTF. Written as DNA, the CDR3 is TGTGCCAGCAGCCCTAACAGGGGGATTGGCTACACCTTC. Looking up the rest from reference TRBV14 and TRBJ1-2 gives the full variable domain: EAGVTQFPSHSVIEKGQTVTLRCDPISGHDNLYWYRRVMGKEIKFLLHFVKESKQDESGMPNNRFLAERTGGTYSTLKVQPAELEDSGVYFCASSPNRGIGYTFGSGTRLTVV.

The rearrangement joins TRBV14 to TRBJ2-2; the D gene is possibly TRBD2 (5 bases). The germline V gene has CDR1 SGHDN and CDR2 FVKESK. With 4 bases removed from V and 5 bases from J, the gap between germline ends came to 17 bases. The CDR3 is 16 amino acids. The CDR3 protein is CASSRSRTPGTGELFF. DNA for the CDR3: TGTGCCAGCAGCCGATCTCGGACCCCGGGGACCGGGGAGCTGTTTTTT.

This chain links TRBV5-5 with TRBJ2-2, with TRBD2 matching over 7 bases. The CDR3 consists of 16 residues. V was clipped by 4 bases and J by 5 bases; unmatched bases: 11. CDR1 and CDR2 (germline): SGHKS, YYEKEE (reference sequence). CDR3 protein: CASSPVSGTLTGELFF. The CDR3 coding sequence is TGTGCCAGCAGCCCGGTGAGCGGGACGTTAACCGGGGAGCTGTTTTTT.

This clone came up a few times. V gene TRBV16 combines with J gene TRBJ1-1; no reliable D call. The CDR3 contains 14 residues. Trimming took off 4 bases at V and 0 bases at J, with 9 bases between the two ends. Germline V gene sequence: CDR1 KGHSY, CDR2 FQNENV. The CDR3 is CASSRFGVNTEAFF. CDR3 nucleotides: TGTGCCAGCAGCCGCTTCGGGGTGAACACTGAAGCTTTCTTT.

This clone appeared once. The CDR3 is CASRMTSGIYEQYF. CDR3 coding DNA: TGTGCCAGTAGGATGACTAGCGGGATTTACGAGCAGTACTTC. This chain connects TRBV19 to TRBJ2-7; 11 bases align to TRBD2. The CDR3 covers 14 residues. V gave up 6 bases and J gave up 4 bases; unmatched junction bases: 5. Germline CDR1 is LNHDA and CDR2 is SQIVND (reference sequence).

This chain links TRBV4-1 with TRBJ2-1, with TRBD2 matching over 9 bases. CDR1 is MGHRA and CDR2 is YSYEKL in the germline V gene. With 0 bases clipped from V and 4 bases from J, the junction kept 7 bases outside the gene matches. This CDR3 has 17 residues. The CDR3: CASSQDPPSGAYNEQFF. Written as DNA, the CDR3 is TGCGCCAGCAGCCAAGATCCCCCTAGCGGGGCATACAATGAGCAGTTCTTC.

The rearrangement joins TRBV28 to TRBJ1-6; D not resolved. CDR3 length equals 15 residues. V lost 6 bases and J lost 7, with 16 bases in between. Germline V lookup: CDR1 MDHEN, CDR2 SYDVKM. The CDR3 is CASRVGRLRNSPLHF. In nucleotides, the CDR3 is TGTGCCAGCAGAGTTGGCAGGTTAAGAAATTCACCCCTCCACTTT.

This clone was recorded a few times. The gene calls are TRBV5-4 and TRBJ2-7; 7 bases align to TRBD1. Germline V CDR1 and CDR2: SGHNT, YYREEE (reference sequence). The CDR3 consists of 14 residues. Germline trimming cut 3 bases from V and 3 bases from J; bases unmatched to any gene: 6. CDR3 in DNA: TGTGCCAGCAGCTCGGGACAGAATTTCTACGAGCAGTACTTC. Amino acids: CASSSGQNFYEQYF. Full variable domain (missing parts from reference TRBV5-4 and TRBJ2-7): ETGVTQSPTHLIKTRGQQVTLRCSSQSGHNTVSWYQQALGQGPQFIFQYYREEENGRGNFPPRFSGLQFPNYSSELNVNALELDDSALYLCASSSGQNFYEQYFGPGTRLTVT.

The CDR3 bases are TGTGCCAGCAGCGTCGGACAGGGGGTGCGAGAGACCCAGTACTTC. Translating gives CASSVGQGVRETQYF. This rearrangement joins TRBV9 to TRBJ2-5, with 10 bases lining up with TRBD1. V was pared by 2 bases and J by 4 bases, with 5 bases of the junction left unmatched. Germline-derived CDR1 and CDR2 are SGDLS and YYNGEE. This CDR3 contains 15 residues.

This clone was seen at least ten times. The J gene is TRBJ2-2, the V gene TRBV30; D perhaps matches TRBD1 (6 bases). Germline V gene lookup returns CDR1 GTSNPN and CDR2 SVGIG (reference sequence). The ends were cut back, 0 bases at V and 4 bases at J, with 9 bases in the middle. The CDR3 has 14 residues. In DNA form, the CDR3 reads TGTGCCTGGAGTGTACAACAGGGCACCGGGGAGCTGTTTTTT. This translates into CAWSVQQGTGELFF.

This clone was seen just once. The chain employs TRBV5-1 and TRBJ1-2; weak D call: TRBD1 (5 bases). This CDR3 comprises 13 residues. Germline V gene lookup returns CDR1 SGHRS and CDR2 YFSETQ. The ends were cut back, 0 bases at V and 6 bases at J, with 9 bases in the middle. CDR3 coding DNA: TGCGCCAGCAGCTTGGAGGGGTCTGATGGCTACACCTTC. It codes for CASSLEGSDGYTF. The entire variable domain, with the rest obtained from reference TRBV5-1 and TRBJ1-2, is as follows: KAGVTQTPRYLIKTRGQQVTLSCSPISGHRSVSWYQQTPGQGLQFLFEYFSETQRNKGNFPGRFSGRQFSNSRSEMNVSTLELGDSALYLCASSLEGSDGYTFGSGTRLTVV.

V usage is TRBV2 and J usage is TRBJ2-7, with D possibly matching TRBD1 (6 bases). Germline CDR1 reads SNHLY; CDR2 reads FYNNEI. There are 12 residues in the CDR3. V lost 4 bases and J lost 4, with 8 bases in between. The chain's CDR3 is CASSGQGYEQYF. CDR3 bases: TGTGCCAGCAGTGGTCAGGGGTACGAGCAGTACTTC.

Details on this clone: The junction does not match germline at one end; this may be a read error. The CDR3 protein is CASSDSGSGSF. CDR3 nucleotide sequence: TGTGCCAGCAGTGACAGCGGGAGTGGGTCATTC. The rearrangement joins TRBV6-4 to TRBJ2-7; 8 nucleotides line up with TRBD2. The CDR3 is made up of 11 amino acids. Germline V gene data show CDR1 as MRHNA and CDR2 as SNTAGT.

The CDR3, as DNA: TGCGCCAGCAGCTTGGTGGCGGAGACCTACGAGCAGTACTTC. Its translation: CASSLVAETYEQYF. This chain uses TRBV5-1 with TRBJ2-7, with D uncertain. Germline V CDR1 and CDR2: SGHRS, YFSETQ. The CDR3 loop spans 14 amino acids. V lost 0 bases and J 2 bases, leaving 9 bases between the germline ends.

The genes are TRBV5-1 and TRBJ2-1; 12 nucleotides line up with TRBD2. Germline lookup yields CDR1 SGHRS and CDR2 YFSETQ. With 0 bases clipped from V and 8 bases from J, the junction kept 3 bases outside the gene matches. There are 15 residues in the CDR3. CDR3 DNA sequence: TGCGCCAGCAGCTTGGGACTAGCGGGAGTTGATGAGCAGTTCTTC. As protein: CASSLGLAGVDEQFF.

The chain recombines TRBV6-5 with TRBJ2-7, with D hard to call. V gave up 6 bases and J gave up 4 bases, with 16 bases separating them. Germline V gives CDR1 MNHEY, CDR2 SVGAGI. The CDR3 totals 14 residues. Here the CDR3 DNA reads TGTGCCAGCAGCCTCCGCACTGGAGATTACGAGCAGTACTTC. It yields the protein CASSLRTGDYEQYF.

The CDR3 loop reads CASSLRTGLAYGYTF. The CDR3 DNA reads as TGTGCCAGCAGCCTCCGGACAGGGTTGGCCTATGGCTACACCTTC. The chain recombines TRBV13 with TRBJ1-2; TRBD1 agrees at 8 bases. CDR3 length: 15 amino acids. The ends lost 5 bases at V and 4 bases at J; junction bases unmatched: 9. Germline CDR1 PRHDT, CDR2 FYEKMQ (reference sequence).

The chain combines TRBV5-1 with TRBJ2-2, with D possibly matching TRBD2 (6 bases). V was clipped by 3 bases and J by 1 base, with 10 bases between them. The CDR3 runs 15 residues. Germline CDR1 and CDR2: SGHRS and YFSETQ. This CDR3 reads CASSSGTLNTGELFF. The CDR3 nucleotides read TGCGCCAGCAGCTCGGGGACTCTGAACACCGGGGAGCTGTTTTTT.

The V call is TRBV7-8, the J call TRBJ2-1; 8 bases are shared with TRBD2. V gave up 1 base and J gave up 9 bases; unmatched junction bases: 8. The germline CDR1 and CDR2 sequences are SGHVS and FQNEAQ. The length of the CDR3 is 15 residues. In nucleotides, the CDR3 is TGTGCCAGCAGCTTAGTGATCGGGAGGGCCCGTGAGCAGTTCTTC. It yields the protein CASSLVIGRAREQFF.

V and J are TRBV24-1 and TRBJ1-5, with D possibly TRBD1 on 6 matching bases. The CDR3 is made up of 15 amino acids. Trimming shortened V by 3 bases and J by 4 bases, and 12 bases separated the two germline ends. Germline-derived CDR1 and CDR2 are KGHDR and SFDVKD. CDR3: CATSDPGTGNQPQHF. DNA of the CDR3: TGTGCCACCAGTGATCCGGGCACAGGGAATCAGCCCCAGCATTTT.

This clone was counted once. The chain carries TRBV11-3 and TRBJ2-7; 11 bases line up with TRBD2. The germline CDR1 and CDR2 sequences are SGHNT and YENEEA. CDR3 length: 16 amino acids. The junction had 6 bases not matched to a gene; V was cut back by 4 bases and J by 1 base. Here the CDR3 reads CASSYRTSGSSYEQYF. CDR3 DNA sequence: TGTGCCAGCAGCTATCGTACTAGCGGGAGTTCCTACGAGCAGTACTTC.